This TCR beta chain originates from a study of response to subunit inactivated influenza vaccine (dated by TCRdb to between 2018 and 2020). The study in broad terms: To follow how T cells responded to a trivalent subunit inactivated influenza vaccine, the researchers relied on deep quantitative profiling of the T cell receptor repertoire.

Here V drops 1 base and J drops 4 bases, and the junction holds 7 bases not matched to any gene. Inclusive of the bounding cysteine and phenylalanine, the CDR3 is 17 residues long. The only DNA kept is the CDR3, 51 bases in frame from the first base. The germline V gene provides CDR1 LGHNA and CDR2 YNFKEQ. The full study reports these points: The authors proposed that each seasonal influenza vaccination may bring in only a limited number of new T cells.

This clonotype was picked up a small number of times. Its antigen is not yet known. The record has no base qualities; no much larger clone is one base away. The library came from RT-PCR. The sample was run on an Illumina HiSeq 2500. The raw public reads went through TCRdb reprocessing: fastp at Q25, MiXCR clone calling, in-frame beta chains kept. Each CDR3 protein gets just one entry, which takes the most common genes and DNA from the rows behind it. For this sample there are around 790,000 distinct CDR3 sequences; approximately 22% appear just once. The ten top clones hold roughly 10% of the sample. The specimen comprised PBMCs from blood, sampled about 5 days after vaccination. Rearrangement joined TRBV4-2 to TRBJ2-1; a stretch of 10 junction bases matches TRBD2. This TCR came from a man over 45 who received an inactivated influenza vaccine. Donor details come from another sample of the same person, matched by shared clones. This receptor carries the CDR3 CASSQGTSGVDYNEQFF. The nucleotides read TGTGCCAGCAGCCAAGGGACTAGCGGAGTAGATTACAATGAGCAGTTCTTC.